This paragraph covers one T cell receptor (beta chain) sequence. Produced via immunoSEQ multiplex PCR; TCRdb's table is partial and in-frame only. Of roughly 42,000 clones in the sample, more than 85% were seen once. This sample was included in a study of T cell changes during pregnancy in multiple sclerosis. Germline trimming cut 4 bases from V and 1 base from J; bases unmatched to any gene: 0. This CDR3 region has 14 residues. Germline CDR1 LGHNA, CDR2 YSLEER. The source is a female donor with multiple sclerosis, enrolled in a pregnancy study. The sequencing used CD8+ T cells from peripheral blood mononuclear cells, collected in the third trimester of pregnancy. The V and J genes are TRBV4-3 and TRBJ2-3, with 9 bases identical to TRBD2. CDR3 nucleotides: TGCGCCAGCAGCCCTAGCGGGGGCACAGATACGCAGTATTTT. Its protein product is CASSPSGGTDTQYF.